Listed below are T cell receptor beta chains from one sample, sequenced in a study of shared clonotypes between healthy human individuals. Sequenced by immunoSEQ multiplex PCR; TCRdb stores in-frame clones only, minus some. The sample consists of 2 million to 3 million clones, roughly nine tenths of them appearing once. Specimen: naive CD4+ T cells sorted from blood. The source is a man between 18 and 35 years old in good health. CDR3s include the opening cysteine and the closing phenylalanine or tryptophan. The D gene is left open where the match is weak. A clone size is listed for some rows: how often the clone was seen (once, few, many), or a class if it is expanded.

CDR3 protein | CDR3 DNA | V gene | D gene | clone size | J gene
CASSQAGARTIYEQFF | TGCGCCAGCAGCCAAGCAGGGGCTAGGACGATATATGAGCAGTTCTTC | TRBV4-3 | NA | NA | TRBJ2-1
CASSRGQLNQPQHF | TGTGCCAGCAGCCGCGGACAATTAAATCAGCCCCAGCATTTT | TRBV28 | NA | NA | TRBJ1-5
CASSNTQGYTF | TGTGCCAGCAGTAATACACAGGGCTACACCTTC | TRBV28 | NA | NA | TRBJ1-2
CAWSVQSGETQYF | TGTGCCTGGAGTGTACAGAGCGGAGAGACCCAGTACTTC | TRBV30 | NA | NA | TRBJ2-5
CASSEGGDYEQYF | TGTGCCAGCAGTGAAGGCGGGGACTACGAGCAGTACTTC | TRBV28 | NA | NA | TRBJ2-7
CATSKLAGGPGEQYF | TGTGCCACCAGCAAACTAGCGGGAGGGCCTGGTGAGCAGTACTTC | TRBV15 | TRBD2 | NA | TRBJ2-7
CASSRALGETGELFF | TGTGCCAGCAGCCGGGCGTTGGGGGAGACCGGGGAGCTGTTTTTT | TRBV7-9 | NA | NA | TRBJ2-2
CASTPSGQGRGGTLHF | TGTGCCAGCACCCCCTCGGGGCAGGGGCGGGGAGGGACCCTCCACTTT | TRBV7-2 | NA | NA | TRBJ1-6
CASSLSGHYEQYF | TGTGCCAGCAGCTTGTCTGGCCACTACGAGCAGTACTTC | TRBV5-4 | NA | NA | TRBJ2-7
CASSPSGGYTGELFF | TGTGCCAGCAGCCCAAGCGGGGGCTACACCGGGGAGCTGTTTTTT | TRBV7-3 | TRBD2 | NA | TRBJ2-2
CASSQSRDSLYNEQFF | TGTGCCAGCAGCCAGTCCCGGGACTCCCTCTACAATGAGCAGTTCTTC | TRBV7-9 | NA | once | TRBJ2-1
CASSFPRTGYTF | TGTGCCAGCAGCTTCCCGAGAACTGGCTACACCTTC | TRBV7-2 | NA | NA | TRBJ1-2
CASSEGQGIETQYF | TGTGCCAGCAGTGAGGGGCAGGGGATAGAGACCCAGTACTTC | TRBV25-1 | NA | NA | TRBJ2-5
CATLYSGGDSYNSPLHF | TGCGCCACGCTTTACTCAGGGGGCGACTCCTATAATTCACCCCTCCACTTT | TRBV10-2 | TRBD1 | once | TRBJ1-6
CASSPDRLNYGYTF | TGTGCCAGCTCACCAGATCGTCTCAACTATGGCTACACCTTC | TRBV18 | NA | NA | TRBJ1-2
CASSVEAGRPNTEAFF | TGTGCCAGCAGCGTAGAGGCAGGACGGCCGAACACTGAAGCTTTCTTT | TRBV9 | NA | NA | TRBJ1-1
CASSLDTKLAYEQYF | TGTGCCAGCAGCCTCGACACAAAGCTAGCCTACGAGCAGTACTTC | TRBV5-6 | NA | once | TRBJ2-7
CASSVGWAGDYEQYF | TGTGCCAGCAGCGTCGGCTGGGCGGGGGACTACGAGCAGTACTTC | TRBV6-1 | TRBD2 | NA | TRBJ2-7
CASSEIGTSGANVLTF | TGCGCCAGCAGTGAGATCGGGACCTCTGGGGCCAACGTCCTGACTTTC | TRBV10-2 | NA | NA | TRBJ2-6
CGVRGPNSPLHF | TGTGGCGTACGGGGTCCTAATTCACCCCTCCACTTT | TRBV19 | NA | NA | TRBJ1-6
CASSPTGYTTGELFF | TGTGCCAGCAGCCCAACAGGGTACACCACCGGGGAGCTGTTTTTT | TRBV7-3 | NA | NA | TRBJ2-2
CASSQGTNQPQHF | TGTGCCAGTAGTCAGGGTACCAATCAGCCCCAGCATTTT | TRBV19 | NA | once | TRBJ1-5
CASSLAAGTGANVLTF | TGTGCCAGCAGCTTAGCCGCTGGGACTGGGGCCAACGTCCTGACTTTC | TRBV7-8 | NA | NA | TRBJ2-6
CASSGTAKETQYF | TGTGCCAGCAGCGGGACAGCGAAAGAGACCCAGTACTTC | TRBV5-4 | TRBD1 | NA | TRBJ2-5
CASSPIPPGTGGTDTQYF | TGTGCCAGCTCACCGATTCCTCCTGGCACGGGTGGAACAGATACGCAGTATTTT | TRBV18 | NA | once | TRBJ2-3
CASSRTAGGYNEQFF | TGCGCCAGCAGCAGGACGGCTGGCGGATACAATGAGCAGTTCTTC | TRBV4-3 | NA | NA | TRBJ2-1
CAIRSSRPSGRADTQYF | TGTGCCATCAGATCAAGTAGGCCTAGCGGGAGAGCAGATACGCAGTATTTT | TRBV10-3 | TRBD2 | NA | TRBJ2-3
CAWRDLNSPLHF | TGTGCCTGGAGGGATTTGAATTCACCCCTCCACTTT | TRBV30 | NA | NA | TRBJ1-6
CASSLGMLSPNEQFF | TGTGCCAGCAGCTTGGGTATGCTCAGCCCCAATGAGCAGTTCTTC | TRBV5-5 | NA | NA | TRBJ2-1
CASSFQSGQAAGEKLFF | TGTGCCAGCAGCTTCCAATCGGGGCAGGCCGCGGGTGAAAAACTGTTTTTT | TRBV7-8 | NA | NA | TRBJ1-4
CASSLTGGDTEAFF | TGTGCCAGCAGTTTGACAGGGGGCGACACTGAAGCTTTCTTT | TRBV2 | TRBD1 | NA | TRBJ1-1
CASSPGTGEWSPLHF | TGTGCCAGTAGTCCCGGGACAGGGGAGTGGTCACCCCTCCACTTT | TRBV19 | TRBD1 | NA | TRBJ1-6
CASSFLWQGADTEAFF | TGTGCCAGCAGTTTTTTGTGGCAGGGGGCTGACACTGAAGCTTTCTTT | TRBV27 | TRBD1 | NA | TRBJ1-1
CASSRGLRDNEQYF | TGTGCCAGCAGCAGGGGGCTCCGCGATAACGAGCAGTACTTC | TRBV5-6 | TRBD1 | NA | TRBJ2-7
CASSVTGYNEQFF | TGCGCCAGCAGCGTAACAGGGTACAATGAGCAGTTCTTC | TRBV5-1 | NA | NA | TRBJ2-1
CASSSERGGGYEQYF | TGTGCCAGCAGCTCCGAGCGGGGGGGCGGCTACGAGCAGTACTTC | TRBV7-6 | TRBD2 | NA | TRBJ2-7
CASTPGGGGPYEQYF | TGTGCCAGCACCCCCGGCGGGGGGGGGCCCTACGAGCAGTACTTC | TRBV5-6 | TRBD2 | once | TRBJ2-7
CAWRRSGGYTEAFF | TGTGCCTGGAGACGCTCAGGGGGGTACACTGAAGCTTTCTTT | TRBV30 | TRBD1 | few | TRBJ1-1
CASSEQGFTGELFF | TGTGCCAGCAGCGAACAGGGTTTCACCGGGGAGCTGTTTTTT | TRBV9 | NA | NA | TRBJ2-2
CASRGGNTIYF | TGTGCCAGCAGAGGGGGAAACACCATATATTTT | TRBV5-6 | NA | NA | TRBJ1-3
CASSAGTVADTQYF | TGTGCCAGCAGTGCCGGGACAGTCGCAGATACGCAGTATTTT | TRBV2 | TRBD1 | NA | TRBJ2-3
CASSSATLFTPGLDEQFF | TGTGCCAGCAGCTCTGCCACACTATTCACCCCCGGTCTGGATGAGCAGTTCTTC | TRBV11-2 | NA | NA | TRBJ2-1
CASRLAGTDTQYF | TGTGCCAGCAGACTAGCGGGCACAGATACGCAGTATTTT | TRBV11-2 | TRBD2 | NA | TRBJ2-3
CASRRLAGGSYNEQFF | TGCGCCAGCCGCCGCCTCGCCGGGGGTTCCTACAATGAGCAGTTCTTC | TRBV4-1 | NA | once | TRBJ2-1
CASRRTSSGFGELFF | TGTGCCAGCAGAAGGACTAGCTCGGGATTCGGAGAGCTGTTTTTT | TRBV6-5 | TRBD2 | NA | TRBJ2-2
CASSPPSINYGYTF | TGTGCCAGCAGCCCTCCGAGTATTAACTATGGCTACACCTTC | TRBV7-2 | NA | NA | TRBJ1-2
CASSLEGPYNEQFF | TGCGCCAGCAGCCTAGAGGGCCCCTACAATGAGCAGTTCTTC | TRBV5-1 | NA | NA | TRBJ2-1
CAITGGRGSPLHF | TGTGCCATAACAGGGGGAAGGGGTTCACCCCTCCACTTT | TRBV10-3 | TRBD1 | once | TRBJ1-6
CASSLGGVPSSYEQYF | TGTGCCAGCAGTTTAGGCGGCGTACCCAGCTCCTACGAGCAGTACTTC | TRBV28 | NA | NA | TRBJ2-7
CASSTRVGSAYNEQFF | TGTGCCAGTAGTACAAGAGTGGGAAGCGCCTACAATGAGCAGTTCTTC | TRBV19 | NA | NA | TRBJ2-1